The 30 T cell receptor beta chains below all came from one sample that was sequenced in a study of CD4+ T cells in melanoma. The table came from immunoSEQ multiplex PCR; TCRdb's copy has only in-frame clones and leaves some out. The sample holds approximately 9,500 clones, over 60% seen once. The sequencing input was cells from a culture (not recorded whether cultured in vitro). All receptors come from a human donor with melanoma.

The chain carries TRBV12-3 or TRBV12-4 and TRBJ2-1; D unresolved. The length of the CDR3 is 13 residues. Trimming took 2 bases from V and 10 from J, leaving 12 bases between them. CDR3 protein: CASSLSGPGEQFF. The CDR3 region has the DNA TGTGCCAGCAGTTTATCGGGCCCAGGAGAGCAGTTCTTC.

V is TRBV10-2 and J is TRBJ2-7; D remains ambiguous. CDR3 length: 13 amino acids. Germline V CDR1 and CDR2: WSHSY, SAAADI. V was clipped by 6 bases and J by 2 bases, with 11 bases between them. The CDR3: CASRSDVAYEQYF. The CDR3 DNA reads TGCGCCAGCAGGTCGGACGTGGCCTACGAGCAGTACTTC.

The rearrangement uses TRBV18 and TRBJ1-2, with 8 bases aligning to TRBD1. Germline CDR1 and CDR2: KGHSH and LQKENI. There are 17 residues in the CDR3. V shed 1 base, J shed 7 bases, and the junction held 14 bases outside the gene matches. The CDR3 spells CASSPRPETPGGRGYTF. CDR3 in DNA: TGTGCCAGCTCACCACGACCGGAGACCCCAGGGGGCCGTGGCTACACCTTC.

The rearrangement links TRBV11-2 to TRBJ2-6; TRBD2 matches at 12 bases. CDR3 length equals 19 residues. The J segment lost 0 bases and the V segment lost 3 bases, leaving 6 bases of the junction unmatched. Germline V CDR1 and CDR2: SGHAT, FQNNGV. The CDR3 sequence is CASSFTQTSGGSGANVLTF. The CDR3, as DNA: TGTGCCAGCAGCTTCACTCAGACTAGCGGGGGCTCTGGGGCCAACGTCCTGACTTTC.

The rearrangement links TRBV6-5 to TRBJ2-7; maybe TRBD1 (6 bases). V dropped 6 bases and J dropped 3 bases, with 9 bases sitting between them. The germline CDR1 and CDR2 sequences are MNHEY and SVGAGI. The CDR3 totals 12 residues. CDR3: CASSPQGYEQYF. The CDR3 DNA reads TGTGCCAGCAGCCCACAGGGCTACGAGCAGTACTTC.

The chain couples TRBV10-3 to TRBJ1-5, with unresolved D. The germline gives CDR1 ENHRY, CDR2 SYGVKD. This CDR3 comprises 13 residues. Trimming removed 3 bases from V and 5 bases from J, with 8 bases in between. In DNA, the CDR3 is TGTGCCATCAGTGAAGCCGGGGATCAGCCCCAGCATTTT. Encoded protein: CAISEAGDQPQHF.

This chain connects TRBV6-1 to TRBJ1-2, with D possibly matching TRBD1 (5 bases). Germline CDR1 MNHNS, CDR2 SASEGT. V lost 3 bases, J lost 4 bases, and 6 bases lay in between. The CDR3 consists of 12 residues. The CDR3 DNA is TGTGCCAGCAGTGAGGGGGTCTATGGCTACACCTTC. Protein product: CASSEGVYGYTF.

The rearrangement uses TRBV6-5 and TRBJ1-6; TRBD1 matches at 7 bases. The CDR3 runs to 15 residues. The J segment lost 8 bases and the V segment lost 6 bases, leaving 10 bases of the junction unmatched. Per germline, CDR1 MNHEY and CDR2 SVGAGI. Here the CDR3 reads CASRTGEYWDSPLHF. The CDR3 nucleotides read TGTGCCAGCAGAACAGGGGAATATTGGGATTCACCCCTCCACTTT.

V usage is TRBV11-2 and J usage is TRBJ2-1; 9 bases are shared with TRBD1. V shed 3 bases, J shed 6 bases, and the junction held 9 bases outside the gene matches. Germline CDR1 is SGHAT and CDR2 is FQNNGV. The CDR3 spans 16 residues. The CDR3 reads CASSFSTGQGINEQFF. As DNA, the CDR3 is TGTGCCAGCAGCTTCAGTACGGGACAGGGTATCAATGAGCAGTTCTTC.

The rearrangement links TRBV6-5 to TRBJ2-3; tentatively, D is TRBD2 (7 bases). The V gene's germline CDR1 is MNHEY and CDR2 SVGAGI. V lost 3 bases to trimming and J lost 5 bases, with 15 bases between them. The CDR3 runs 15 residues. CDR3 nucleotide sequence: TGTGCCAGCAGTTATAGGGGGGGGGCCAAAGATACGCAGTATTTT. Its protein is CASSYRGGAKDTQYF.

Notes on this clone: Its ends do not fully match the called genes, so a read error is possible. V is TRBV5-1 and J is TRBJ2-5; 8 bases map to TRBD2. The CDR3 has 15 amino acids. Looked up from germline, CDR1 is SGHRS and CDR2 is YFSETQ. CDR3 coding DNA: TGCGCCAGCCGCTTCGGCGGGGGGACCAAAGAGACCCAGTACTTC. Translated, it gives CASRFGGGTKETQYF.

The rearrangement joins TRBV18 to TRBJ2-2, with TRBD1 matching over 7 bases. The CDR3 is 15 amino acids. Unmatched junction bases numbered 8, after V lost 6 bases and J lost 4 bases. The germline CDR1 and CDR2 sequences are KGHSH and LQKENI. CDR3 region: CASSQSRGSTGELFF. The CDR3 coding sequence is TGTGCCAGCTCCCAAAGCAGGGGGAGCACCGGGGAGCTGTTTTTT.

The gene calls are TRBV5-4 and TRBJ2-5; 12 bases agree with TRBD1. The CDR3 loop spans 15 amino acids. Looked up from germline, CDR1 is SGHNT and CDR2 is YYREEE (reference sequence). The trim removed 4 bases at V and 5 bases at J, leaving 6 bases unmatched. The chain's CDR3 is CASSGGQGARETQYF. In DNA, the CDR3 is TGTGCCAGCAGCGGGGGACAGGGGGCTCGGGAGACCCAGTACTTC. The whole variable domain, filled in from reference TRBV5-4 and TRBJ2-5, reads ETGVTQSPTHLIKTRGQQVTLRCSSQSGHNTVSWYQQALGQGPQFIFQYYREEENGRGNFPPRFSGLQFPNYSSELNVNALELDDSALYLCASSGGQGARETQYFGPGTRLLVL.

This chain uses TRBV6-5 with TRBJ2-7; 10 bases match TRBD1. CDR3 size: 14 residues. Germline CDR1 MNHEY, CDR2 SVGAGI. Trimming removed 6 bases from V and 1 base from J; junction bases left unmatched: 3. The DNA of the CDR3 is TGTGCCAGCAGGCCGGGACAGGGGTCCTACGAGCAGTACTTC. Translation: CASRPGQGSYEQYF.

The chain recombines TRBV7-2 with TRBJ2-3; 9 bases align to TRBD2. The CDR3 runs to 17 residues. J gave up 3 bases and V 5 bases, and 12 bases lay outside the gene matches. Germline CDR1 SGHTA, CDR2 FQGNSA. The CDR3 reads CASSPNLQRGATDTQYF. CDR3 coding DNA: TGTGCCAGCAGCCCTAACCTCCAGCGGGGGGCGACAGATACGCAGTATTTT.

This clone showed up just a few times. The chain combines TRBV5-1 with TRBJ1-1; 7 nucleotides agree with TRBD1. Unmatched junction bases numbered 1, after V lost 0 bases and J lost 2 bases. The CDR3 extends over 14 amino acids. The germline gives CDR1 SGHRS, CDR2 YFSETQ. DNA for the CDR3: TGCGCCAGCAGCTTGGAGGGGGCCAACACTGAAGCTTTCTTT. Protein: CASSLEGANTEAFF.

V usage is TRBV5-1 and J usage is TRBJ2-1; D is undetermined. V was trimmed by 2 bases and J by 0 bases, leaving 15 bases between them. Germline-derived CDR1 and CDR2 are SGHRS and YFSETQ. This CDR3 has 17 residues. The CDR3 region has the DNA TGCGCCAGCAGCTTATATCCCGAACTCAACTCCTACAATGAGCAGTTCTTC. It yields the protein CASSLYPELNSYNEQFF.

The CDR3 region is CASGTPEEGYTF. The CDR3, as DNA: TGTGCCAGCGGAACTCCGGAGGAGGGCTACACCTTC. The chain has TRBV19 and TRBJ1-2; D is undetermined. This CDR3 contains 12 residues. V gave up 9 bases and J gave up 8 bases, with 16 bases separating them. CDR1 is LNHDA, CDR2 SQIVND, per germline (reference sequence).

This clone was seen only once. The rearrangement joins TRBV10-3 to TRBJ1-6; D is unclear. The CDR3 runs 14 residues. Germline loops: CDR1 ENHRY, CDR2 SYGVKD. V was cut by 6 bases and J by 9 bases, with 15 bases left in between. CDR3 protein: CAIRDFWGGSPLHF. CDR3 DNA sequence: TGTGCCATCAGGGATTTTTGGGGTGGTTCACCCCTCCACTTT.

The table lists this clone with a few counts. The chain recombines TRBV11-1 with TRBJ2-1; 10 positions agree with TRBD2. The trim removed 4 bases at V and 3 bases at J, leaving 6 bases unmatched. Germline V lookup: CDR1 SGHAT, CDR2 FQDESV (reference sequence). The CDR3 spans 16 residues. CDR3: CASSSDSGGHYNEQFF. For the CDR3, the DNA is TGTGCCAGCAGCTCTGATAGCGGGGGGCACTACAATGAGCAGTTCTTC. Combining the CDR3 with reference TRBV11-1 and TRBJ2-1 gives the whole variable domain EAEVAQSPRYKITEKSQAVAFWCDPISGHATLYWYRQILGQGPELLVQFQDESVVDDSQLPKDRFSAERLKGVDSTLKIQPAELGDSAMYLCASSSDSGGHYNEQFFGPGTRLTVL.

V gene TRBV4-1 combines with J gene TRBJ1-1, with D maybe TRBD1 (6 bases). Germline V CDR1 and CDR2: MGHRA, YSYEKL. This CDR3 region has 19 residues. V lost 6 bases to trimming and J lost 1 base, with 27 bases between them. CDR3 loop: CASRPLPGHQERRNTEAFF. The CDR3 nucleotides read TGCGCCAGCAGACCACTTCCGGGACACCAAGAACGAAGGAACACTGAAGCTTTCTTT.

The chain uses TRBV4-2 and TRBJ2-1; maybe TRBD1 (7 bases). Deletions cut 4 bases from V and 7 bases from J, with 17 bases between. CDR1 LGHNA and CDR2 YNFKEQ come from the germline V gene. The CDR3 is made up of 15 amino acids. Here the CDR3 DNA reads TGTGCCAGCAGCCCGACCGTCCAGGGGGGTAATGAGCAGTTCTTC. Amino acid sequence: CASSPTVQGGNEQFF.

The V and J genes are TRBV30 and TRBJ1-2, with a tentative D call TRBD1 (5 bases). CDR3 length equals 15 residues. V lost 7 bases and J 6 bases, leaving 24 bases between the germline ends. Germline V lookup: CDR1 GTSNPN, CDR2 SVGIG (reference sequence). CDR3 loop: CAFATAPKRSNGYTF. In DNA, the CDR3 is TGTGCCTTTGCGACAGCACCCAAAAGATCAAATGGCTACACCTTC.

This clone was counted only a few times. The chain links TRBV7-2 to TRBJ2-7, with TRBD2 matching 12 bases. Germline assignment: CDR1 SGHTA and CDR2 FQGNSA. The CDR3 covers 17 residues. Germline trimming cut 2 bases from V and 7 bases from J; bases unmatched to any gene: 12. CDR3 sequence reads: CASSLTSGGRGPGEQYF. The CDR3 DNA is TGTGCCAGCAGCTTAACTAGCGGGGGGCGAGGGCCTGGTGAGCAGTACTTC.

This clone was counted between two and nine times. This sequence joins TRBV19 and TRBJ2-3; 7 nucleotides match TRBD2. The ends lost 3 bases at V and 4 bases at J; junction bases unmatched: 7. The CDR3 loop spans 15 amino acids. The V gene's germline CDR1 is LNHDA and CDR2 SQIVND (reference sequence). DNA for the CDR3: TGTGCCAGTAGTATTTGGGGGGGGATGGCAGATACGCAGTATTTT. Its translation: CASSIWGGMADTQYF.

This sequence joins TRBV7-2 and TRBJ1-2; D unclear. Germline-derived CDR1 and CDR2 are SGHTA and FQGNSA. Trimming pared 1 base from V and 4 bases from J, leaving 7 bases between. The CDR3 extends over 13 amino acids. The CDR3 DNA reads as TGTGCCAGCAGCTTAGGGGGTTTCTATGGCTACACCTTC. Its translation is CASSLGGFYGYTF.

The CDR3 bases are TGTGCCAGCAGCGTCCGGGGCGACCTAGCCAAAAACATTCAGTACTTC. Amino acids: CASSVRGDLAKNIQYF. The V and J genes are TRBV5-4 and TRBJ2-4, with D perhaps TRBD1 or TRBD2 (5 bases each). Germline loops: CDR1 SGHNT, CDR2 YYREEE (reference sequence). There are 16 residues in the CDR3. The germline V and J ends were trimmed by 4 bases and 0 bases, with 14 bases remaining between them.

The rearrangement links TRBV30 to TRBJ1-5; tentatively, D is TRBD1 (5 bases). The CDR3 spans 13 residues. Germline V gives CDR1 GTSNPN, CDR2 SVGIG (reference sequence). Between the trimmed V and J ends, which lost 0 bases and 6 bases, there was a span of 9 bases. Here the CDR3 DNA reads TGTGCCTGGAGTGTGCAGGGTATTCAGCCCCAGCATTTT. This gives the protein CAWSVQGIQPQHF.

This chain joins TRBV3-1 (or the pseudogene TRBV3-2) and TRBJ2-5, with D tentatively TRBD2 (6 bases). Germline V gives CDR1 LGHDT, CDR2 YNNKEL (reference sequence). The CDR3 runs 15 residues. V was cut by 0 bases and J by 3 bases, with 11 bases left in between. The CDR3 nucleotides read TGTGCCAGCAGCCAAGATGGGGGACTTGAAGAGACCCAGTACTTC. Residues: CASSQDGGLEETQYF.

This clone was observed a few times. This chain's CDR3 is CASSQFRTDTQYF. CDR3 DNA: TGTGCCAGCAGCCAATTTAGAACAGATACGCAGTATTTT. The chain recombines TRBV14 with TRBJ2-3; the D is unclear. V was cut by 2 bases and J by 3 bases, with 6 bases left in between. This CDR3 region has 13 residues. Germline values: CDR1 SGHDN, CDR2 FVKESK.